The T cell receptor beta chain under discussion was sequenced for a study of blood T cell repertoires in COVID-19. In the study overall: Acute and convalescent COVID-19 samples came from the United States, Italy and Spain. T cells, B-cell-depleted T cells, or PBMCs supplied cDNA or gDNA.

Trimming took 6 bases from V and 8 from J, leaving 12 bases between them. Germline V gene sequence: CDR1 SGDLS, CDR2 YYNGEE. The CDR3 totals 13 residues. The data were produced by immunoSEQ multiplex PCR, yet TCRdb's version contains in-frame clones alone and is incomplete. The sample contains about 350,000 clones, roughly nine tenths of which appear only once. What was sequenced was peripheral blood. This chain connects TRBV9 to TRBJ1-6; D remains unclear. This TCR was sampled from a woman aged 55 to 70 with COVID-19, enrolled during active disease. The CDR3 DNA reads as TGTGCCAGCACCTTAACTGTTGATTCACCCCTCCACTTT. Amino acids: CASTLTVDSPLHF. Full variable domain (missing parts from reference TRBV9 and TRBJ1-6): DSGVTQTPKHLITATGQRVTLRCSPRSGDLSVYWYQQSLDQGLQFLIQYYNGEERAKGNILERFSAQQFPDLHSELNLSSLELGDSALYFCASTLTVDSPLHFGNGTRLTVT.